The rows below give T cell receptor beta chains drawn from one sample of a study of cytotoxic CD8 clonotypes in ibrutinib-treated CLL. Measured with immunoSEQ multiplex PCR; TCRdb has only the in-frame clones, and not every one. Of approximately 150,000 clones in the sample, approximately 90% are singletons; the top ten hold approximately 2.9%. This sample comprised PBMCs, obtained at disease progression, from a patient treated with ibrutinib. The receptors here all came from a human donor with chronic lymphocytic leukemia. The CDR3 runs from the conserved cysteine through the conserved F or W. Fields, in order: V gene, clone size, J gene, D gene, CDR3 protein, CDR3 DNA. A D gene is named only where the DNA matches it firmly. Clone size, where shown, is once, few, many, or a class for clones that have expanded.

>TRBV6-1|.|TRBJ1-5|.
CASSEAGGVNQPQHF
TGTGCCAGCAGTGAAGCCGGGGGTGTAAATCAGCCCCAGCATTTT
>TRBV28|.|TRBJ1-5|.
CASSLRYGANQPQHF
TGTGCCAGCAGTTTAAGATACGGGGCCAACCAGCCCCAGCATTTT
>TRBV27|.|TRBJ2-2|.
CASSLEGTNTGELFF
TGTGCCAGCAGTTTAGAGGGTACGAACACCGGGGAGCTGTTTTTT
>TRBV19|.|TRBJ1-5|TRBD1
CASSIWTGYSNQPQHF
TGTGCCAGTAGTATATGGACAGGATATAGCAATCAGCCCCAGCATTTT
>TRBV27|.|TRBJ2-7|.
CASSLSRVHEQYF
TGTGCCAGCAGTTTATCGCGGGTCCACGAGCAGTACTTC
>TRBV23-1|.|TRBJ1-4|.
CASSRLRKDEKLFF
TGCGCCAGCAGCCGCTTGCGGAAGGATGAAAAACTGTTTTTT
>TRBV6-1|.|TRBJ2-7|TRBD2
CASSVGLAGGLYEQYF
TGTGCCAGCAGTGTCGGACTAGCGGGAGGACTCTACGAGCAGTACTTC
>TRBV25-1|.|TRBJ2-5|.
CASGDWGTGARETQYF
TGTGCCAGCGGGGATTGGGGGACGGGCGCCCGGGAGACCCAGTACTTC
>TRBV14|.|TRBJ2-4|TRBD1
CASSQTGGGENIQYF
TGTGCCAGCAGCCAGACAGGGGGTGGGGAAAACATTCAGTACTTC
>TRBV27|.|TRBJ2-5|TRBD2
CASRRRLAGARVETQYF
TGTGCCAGCAGAAGAAGACTAGCGGGAGCTCGGGTAGAGACCCAGTACTTC
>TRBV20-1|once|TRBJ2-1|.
CSARERNEQFF
TGCAGTGCTAGGGAGCGCAATGAGCAGTTCTTC
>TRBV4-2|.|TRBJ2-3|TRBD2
CASSQDSGAGLGDTQYF
TGTGCCAGCAGCCAAGATTCGGGAGCGGGACTAGGGGATACGCAGTATTTT
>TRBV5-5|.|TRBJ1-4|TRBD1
CASSLPGTGLEKLFF
TGTGCCAGCAGCTTACCCGGGACAGGGTTGGAAAAACTGTTTTTT
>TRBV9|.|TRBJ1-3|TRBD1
CASSVGVPGQGSSGNTIYF
TGTGCCAGCAGCGTAGGAGTTCCGGGACAGGGGTCTTCCGGAAACACCATATATTTT
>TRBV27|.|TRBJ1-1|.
CASSLFQGGPEAFF
TGTGCCAGCAGTTTATTTCAGGGTGGCCCTGAAGCTTTCTTT
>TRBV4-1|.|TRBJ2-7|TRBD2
CASSQTGTRAYEQYF
TGCGCCAGCAGCCAAACCGGGACTAGGGCCTACGAGCAGTACTTC
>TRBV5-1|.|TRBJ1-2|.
CASSLADGDGYTF
TGCGCCAGCAGCTTGGCGGATGGGGACGGCTACACCTTC
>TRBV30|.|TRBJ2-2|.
CAKRALNTGELFF
TGTGCCAAACGGGCCTTGAACACCGGGGAGCTGTTTTTT
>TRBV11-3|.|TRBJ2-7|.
CASTPSRAYEQYF
TGTGCCAGCACCCCCAGTAGGGCCTACGAGCAGTACTTC
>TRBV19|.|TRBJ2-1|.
CATGQYNEQFF
TGTGCCACCGGACAGTACAATGAGCAGTTCTTC
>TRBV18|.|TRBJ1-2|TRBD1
CASSRGQQGAKTNYGYTF
TGTGCCAGCTCACGGGGCCAACAGGGGGCAAAAACTAACTATGGCTACACCTTC
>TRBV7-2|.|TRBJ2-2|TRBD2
CASSPGLGNTGELFF
TGTGCCAGCAGCCCGGGACTAGGAAACACCGGGGAGCTGTTTTTT
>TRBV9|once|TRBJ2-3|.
CASGRDPESTDTQYF
TGTGCCAGCGGACGAGACCCTGAAAGCACAGATACGCAGTATTTT
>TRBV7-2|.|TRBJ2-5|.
CASNPWSQETQYF
TGTGCCAGCAACCCGTGGAGCCAAGAGACCCAGTACTTC
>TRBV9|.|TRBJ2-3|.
CASSGSDGYTDTQYF
TGTGCCAGCAGCGGGAGTGACGGCTACACAGATACGCAGTATTTT
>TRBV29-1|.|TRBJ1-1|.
CSAIGGNTEAFF
TGCAGCGCTATTGGGGGAAACACTGAAGCTTTCTTT
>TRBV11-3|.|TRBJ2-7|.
CASSLGASYEQYF
TGTGCCAGCAGCCTAGGCGCCTCCTACGAGCAGTACTTC
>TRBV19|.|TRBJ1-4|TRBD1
CASSMSPRTGSEKLFF
TGTGCCAGTAGTATGTCACCGAGGACAGGGAGTGAAAAACTGTTTTTT
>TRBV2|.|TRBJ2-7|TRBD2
CASSDPRTSVYEQYF
TGTGCCAGCAGTGATCCCAGGACTAGCGTCTACGAGCAGTACTTC
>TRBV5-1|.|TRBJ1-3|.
CASSYGGLSSGNTIYF
TGCGCCAGCAGCTATGGGGGCCTCTCCTCTGGAAACACCATATATTTT
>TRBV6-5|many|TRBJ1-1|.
CASQGTSLGRTEAFF
TGTGCCTCCCAAGGAACGTCCCTAGGTCGGACTGAAGCTTTCTTT
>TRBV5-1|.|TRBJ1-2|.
CASSPLDFHEYTF
TGCGCCAGCAGCCCACTGGATTTTCACGAATACACCTTC
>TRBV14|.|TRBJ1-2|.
CASSLFRDTHGYTF
TGTGCCAGCAGCCTATTCCGGGACACCCATGGCTACACCTTC
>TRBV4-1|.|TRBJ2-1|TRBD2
CASSRGLAGASSYNEQFF
TGCGCCAGCAGCCGGGGACTAGCGGGAGCCAGCTCCTACAATGAGCAGTTCTTC
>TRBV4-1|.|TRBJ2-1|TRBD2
CASSEAASGNYNEQFF
TGCGCCAGCAGCGAAGCGGCTAGCGGGAATTACAATGAGCAGTTCTTC
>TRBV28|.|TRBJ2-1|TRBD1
CASSLWGGQGLANEQFF
TGTGCCAGCAGTTTATGGGGCGGACAGGGGCTGGCCAATGAGCAGTTCTTC
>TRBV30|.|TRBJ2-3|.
CAWTAPLFHDTQYF
TGTGCCTGGACGGCCCCTCTATTTCACGATACGCAGTATTTT
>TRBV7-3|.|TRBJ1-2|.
CASSLGQGSYGYTF
TGTGCCAGCAGCTTAGGCCAGGGTTCCTATGGCTACACCTTC
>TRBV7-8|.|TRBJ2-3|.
CASSNWDTQYF
TGTGCCAGCTCTAATTGGGATACGCAGTATTTT
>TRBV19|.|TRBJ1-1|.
CASSISINTEAFF
TGTGCCAGTAGTATTTCCATTAACACTGAAGCTTTCTTT
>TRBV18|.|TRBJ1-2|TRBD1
CASSFDRDEGYGYTF
TGTGCCAGCTCATTCGACAGGGATGAAGGGTATGGCTACACCTTC